The TCR beta chain under discussion was sequenced for a study of T cells after yellow fever vaccination (dated by TCRdb to the late 2010s). Background on the whole study: The SMART-Seq v4 Ultra Low Input RNA kit was used to prepare libraries from fractions with low cell numbers. To follow T-cell clones before and after both primary and booster YFV17D yellow fever vaccination, bulk TCR alpha and beta repertoires underwent longitudinal sequencing. The cohort comprised two healthy male donors, one aged 18 to 29 and one aged 30 to 39 years. Bulk PBMC replicates and cell subsets were isolated from blood drawn at multiple timepoints before and after both primary and secondary immunization. What the work shows at the level of the full study, not this receptor alone: Most clones expanded after primary vaccination (around 96% of CD4 and about 85% of CD8) were re-detected after the booster, suggesting that broad memory maintenance occurred. Because the study included only a couple of donors, the extent to which the findings can be generalized is limited. FACS-sorted repertoires could contain abundant contaminating clonotypes from the bulk population, so computational filtering was required. A small fraction of clonotypes showed up in both the CD4 and CD8 compartments, probably as a result of convergent recombination. Compared with the primary T-cell response, the secondary T-cell response was weaker but faster, peaking on day 5 rather than day 15.

Synthesis of TCR cDNA relied on 5'RACE template switching, a step that introduced a universal primer site along with unique molecular identifiers. Priming for cDNA synthesis came from both the TCR alpha and TCR beta constant segments. Libraries were amplified in two PCR steps, with sample barcodes and sequencing adapters added in the second step. Sequencing of the libraries was done on either Illumina HiSeq 2500 (2x100 bp) or NovaSeq (2x150 bp). Regarding the original processing steps: MIGEC handled demultiplexing of reads and collapsing into UMI consensus sequences, while MiXCR performed V(D)J alignment. Vaccine-responding clonotypes were defined with edgeR using replicate PBMC samples, requiring FDR below 0.01 and a log2 fold change above 5 up to day 15. Bulk clonotypes were assigned CD4 or CD8 identity according to which sequenced CD4 or CD8 repertoire held them at higher abundance. Starting from the raw public reads, TCRdb applied fastp trimming at Q25, assembled clones with MiXCR and retained in-frame beta chains. Every entry covers one CDR3 protein and lists the most common genes and DNA from its rows. The V and J calls here are based on TCRdb, not the publication. The sample table lists 450,000 to 550,000 distinct CDR3 sequences, around a fifth of them with a count of one. The top ten clones comprise roughly 16% of the sample.

Points on this clonotype: The antigen this receptor binds is unknown. No much larger clone exists at a distance of one base, and base qualities are not known.

CDR1 is given as SSHAT and CDR2 as FNYEAQ, both from the germline V gene (reference sequence). Including cysteine and phenylalanine, the CDR3 has 15 amino acids. The only DNA kept is the CDR3, 45 bases in frame from the first base. V ends up 4 bases short and J 8 bases short, with an unmatched junction base count of 5. Reading the label with the study, this specimen's treatment or condition is: live attenuated yellow fever vaccine strain. At every blood-draw timepoint, two biological replicates of bulk PBMCs were collected. PBMCs were isolated from peripheral blood using a standard Ficoll-Paque protocol. TriZol was used to extract RNA from bulk PBMCs, from CD4 and CD8 fractions, and from dextramer-positive and dextramer-negative fractions.

Material: PBMCs, obtained less than 25 days after the first yellow fever vaccination. The sequence was obtained from a man aged 18-30 years who received the YFV17D yellow fever vaccine. This chain joins TRBV7-7 to TRBJ2-1, with TRBD2 identical over 13 junction bases. The CDR3 protein is CASSSLAGGPDEQFF. The DNA sequence is as follows: TGTGCCAGCAGCTCACTAGCGGGGGGGCCCGATGAGCAGTTCTTC. The full variable domain, with segments outside the CDR3 supplied by the reference TRBV7-7 and TRBJ2-1 proteins, appears as GAGVSQSPRYKVTKRGQDVTLRCDPISSHATLYWYQQALGQGPEFLTYFNYEAQPDKSGLPSDRFSAERPEGSISTLTIQRTEQRDSAMYRCASSSLAGGPDEQFFGPGTRLTVL.